This section outlines one T cell receptor beta chain sequence together with its context. This sample was taken from a study of blood T cell repertoires in COVID-19. Generated by immunoSEQ multiplex PCR, the TCRdb table keeps only in-frame clones and is missing some. Found here are fewer than 200,000 clones, approximately 79% of them singletons; the top ten hold 8.1%. V was shortened by 2 bases and J by 0 bases, with 12 bases between the two germline ends. Looked up from germline, CDR1 is MRHNA and CDR2 is SNTAGT. CDR3 length: 16 amino acids. The sample was peripheral blood. This chain joins TRBV6-4 and TRBJ2-3, with D unresolved. The receptor's source is a woman aged 60-75 years with COVID-19, enrolled during active disease. The CDR3 nucleotides are TGTGCCAGCAGTGACAGCGTGACCGCGAGCACAGATACGCAGTATTTT. Translated, it gives CASSDSVTASTDTQYF.